Following are 9 T cell receptor beta chains from one sample sequenced in a study of CDR3 diversity in severe acne (dated by TCRdb to between 2018 and 2020). To prepare the library, PCR was applied. The reads were generated on an Illumina HiSeq 2000. TCRdb trimmed the raw reads at Q25, called clones with MiXCR and kept productive beta chains. CDR3 protein duplicates are merged, each entry listing the most common genes and DNA. Recorded for this sample are approximately 80,000 distinct CDR3 sequences; 45% to 60% of them occurred a single time. Together, the top ten hold about 13% of the sample. Sequenced: blood. All receptors come from a male donor in good health, without acne.

In its sample, this clonotype was seen a few times. This chain uses TRBV4-1 with TRBJ2-5; D ambiguous. V lost 0 bases and J lost 7, with 9 bases in between. The CDR3 has 13 residues. The germline gives CDR1 MGHRA, CDR2 YSYEKL. The CDR3 sequence is CASSQDTSVTQYF. The CDR3 DNA is TGCGCCAGCAGCCAAGACACGTCGGTGACCCAGTACTTC.

Remarks on this clonotype: A read error is possible here, since a much larger clone lies one base away. The chain uses TRBV2 and TRBJ1-1; D unresolved. Germline V lookup: CDR1 SNHLY, CDR2 FYNNEI. The CDR3 sequence is 12 residues long. V dropped 8 bases and J dropped 4 bases, with 11 bases sitting between them. The CDR3 DNA is TGTGCCAGCTCGACATTGGGCACTGAAGCTTTCTTT. This codes for CASSTLGTEAFF.

This sequence joins TRBV6-5 and TRBJ1-1, with 8 positions matching TRBD1. Germline loops: CDR1 MNHEY, CDR2 SVGAGI. This CDR3 comprises 18 residues. J lost 2 bases, V lost 4 bases, and 15 bases had no gene match. CDR3 residues: CASSSGGAEGGVNTEAFF. CDR3 DNA: TGTGCCAGCAGTTCAGGGGGCGCAGAGGGTGGAGTTAACACTGAAGCTTTCTTT.

This clonotype was detected many times. The CDR3 protein is CASSYGTFGTSRGEQFF. As DNA, the CDR3 is TGTGCCAGCAGTTACGGGACCTTCGGGACTTCTCGGGGAGAGCAGTTCTTC. The chain has TRBV6-5 and TRBJ2-1; TRBD2 is a possible D gene (6 bases). The length of the CDR3 is 17 residues. Trimming shortened V by 2 bases and J by 10 bases, and 24 bases separated the two germline ends. Germline values: CDR1 MNHEY, CDR2 SVGAGI.

The rearrangement links TRBV20-1 to TRBJ2-1; 11 bases fit TRBD2. This CDR3 region has 15 residues. The V gene's germline CDR1 is DFQATT and CDR2 SNEGSKA (reference sequence). V lost 3 bases and J lost 7; bases outside the gene matches: 8. CDR3 in amino acids: CSARKTSGRGNEQFF. The CDR3 DNA sequence: TGCAGTGCTAGGAAAACTAGCGGGAGAGGGAATGAGCAGTTCTTC.

This clonotype was observed a single time. This chain connects TRBV29-1 to TRBJ2-7, with a possible D match to TRBD2 (6 bases). Germline V gene data show CDR1 as SQVTM and CDR2 as ANQGSEA. The CDR3 is made up of 13 amino acids. The germline V and J ends were trimmed by 7 bases and 0 bases, with 13 bases remaining between them. CDR3 residues: CSGRDSYSYEQYF. The DNA for the CDR3 is TGCAGCGGACGGGACTCGTACTCCTACGAGCAGTACTTC.

This clonotype was found once. This chain connects TRBV6-4 to TRBJ2-1, with D hard to call. Germline CDR1 is MRHNA and CDR2 is SNTAGT. CDR3 length equals 13 residues. V was pared by 2 bases and J by 6 bases, with 8 bases between. The CDR3 DNA reads TGTGCCAGCAGTGACCCGGACGGCAATGAGCAGTTCTTC. Translation gives CASSDPDGNEQFF.

There are many counts of this clonotype. The chain couples TRBV20-1 to TRBJ2-5; 7 bases agree with TRBD2. Germline assignment: CDR1 DFQATT and CDR2 SNEGSKA (reference sequence). This CDR3 has 16 amino acids. Trimming cost V 1 base and J 5 bases; bases outside gene matches: 13. Here the CDR3 DNA reads TGCAGTGCTAGAGCCTTTCGACTAGCCCCAGGGGAGACCCAGTACTTC. Translated, it gives CSARAFRLAPGETQYF.

V is TRBV20-1 and J is TRBJ2-5, with 9 bases that match TRBD2. V was pared by 5 bases and J by 3 bases, with 10 bases of the junction left unmatched. This CDR3 is built from 15 residues. CDR1 is DFQATT and CDR2 is SNEGSKA in the germline V gene (reference sequence). CDR3 sequence (DNA): TGCAGTGCTCGGTGGGAGGCGGGAGGGAAAGAGACCCAGTACTTC. It specifies CSARWEAGGKETQYF.